This T cell receptor (beta chain) was sequenced for a study of blood T cell repertoires in COVID-19. The data were produced by immunoSEQ multiplex PCR, yet TCRdb's version contains in-frame clones alone and is incomplete. The sample carries roughly 100,000 clones, approximately 90% recorded once. The CDR3 length is 12 residues. Trimming pared 5 bases from V and 2 bases from J, leaving 6 bases between. Per germline, CDR1 KGHSH and CDR2 LQKENI. The chain combines TRBV18 with TRBJ1-1; D call uncertain. The sample consisted of peripheral blood. The origin of this receptor is a woman older than 75 in a cohort sampled during active COVID-19. The CDR3 region is CASSGVNTEAFF. CDR3 nucleotides: TGTGCCAGCTCAGGAGTCAACACTGAAGCTTTCTTT.